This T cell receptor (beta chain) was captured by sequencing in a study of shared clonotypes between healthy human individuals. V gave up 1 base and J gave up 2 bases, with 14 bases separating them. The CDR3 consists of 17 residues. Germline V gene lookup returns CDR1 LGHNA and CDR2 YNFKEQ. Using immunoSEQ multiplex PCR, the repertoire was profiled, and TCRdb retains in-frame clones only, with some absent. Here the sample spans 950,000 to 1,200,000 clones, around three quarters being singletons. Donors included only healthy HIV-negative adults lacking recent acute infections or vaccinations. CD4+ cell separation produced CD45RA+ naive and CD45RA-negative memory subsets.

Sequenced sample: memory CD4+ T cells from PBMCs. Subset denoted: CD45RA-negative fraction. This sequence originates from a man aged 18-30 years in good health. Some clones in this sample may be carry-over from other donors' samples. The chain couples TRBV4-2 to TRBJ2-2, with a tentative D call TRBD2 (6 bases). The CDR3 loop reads CASSQVGVAENTGELFF. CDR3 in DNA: TGTGCCAGCAGCCAAGTGGGAGTAGCGGAAAACACCGGGGAGCTGTTTTTT.